This T cell receptor (beta chain) is drawn from a study of cytomegalovirus exposure and HLA in healthy donors. TCRdb's table, derived via immunoSEQ multiplex PCR, lists solely in-frame clones and lacks some. The sample shows 220,000 or so clones, over 80% of them seen only once. Remarks on this clone: The antigen is unknown.

Broader study findings: The tendency of first-cohort TCR clusters to co-occur in the 120 validation repertoires was identified by a subsequent analysis. Confirmation in vitro established that a few CMV-associated chains were specific for CMV antigens.

An approximately 120-subject validation cohort, separate from the roughly 670-subject first cohort, supplied the donors. The TCR sequence derives from a young woman in good health and CMV-seropositive. Sequencing input: PBMCs.

CDR3 in DNA: TGTGCCAGCAGCCGTGGACTAGCGGGAGTAAGTGATACGCAGTATTTT. Translation: CASSRGLAGVSDTQYF. V is TRBV27 and J is TRBJ2-3; TRBD2 aligns across 13 bases. In germline, CDR1 is MNHEY, CDR2 SMNVEV (reference sequence). This CDR3 is built from 16 residues. V lost 6 bases, J lost 6 bases, and 9 bases stayed unmatched.